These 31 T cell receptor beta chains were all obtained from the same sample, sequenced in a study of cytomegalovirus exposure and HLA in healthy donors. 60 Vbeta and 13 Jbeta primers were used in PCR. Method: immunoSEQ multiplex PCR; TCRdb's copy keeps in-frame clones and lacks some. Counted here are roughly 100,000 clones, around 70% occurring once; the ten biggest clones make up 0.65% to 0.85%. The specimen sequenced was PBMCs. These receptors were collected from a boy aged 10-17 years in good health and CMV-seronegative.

The CDR3 region has the DNA TGTGCCTGGTCAACAGGGCCTTATAGCAATCAGCCCCAGCATTTT. This codes for CAWSTGPYSNQPQHF. The rearrangement joins TRBV30 to TRBJ1-5; a possible D gene is TRBD1 (6 bases). Trimming removed 5 bases from V and 0 bases from J, with 14 bases in between. The length of the CDR3 is 15 residues. The germline gives CDR1 GTSNPN, CDR2 SVGIG (reference sequence).

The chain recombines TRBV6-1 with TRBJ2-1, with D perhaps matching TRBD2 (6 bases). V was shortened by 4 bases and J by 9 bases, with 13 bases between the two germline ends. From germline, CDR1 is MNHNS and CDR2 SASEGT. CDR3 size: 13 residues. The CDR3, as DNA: TGTGCCAGCAGTGGAGGGGAGGTTGGTGAGCAGTTCTTC. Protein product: CASSGGEVGEQFF.

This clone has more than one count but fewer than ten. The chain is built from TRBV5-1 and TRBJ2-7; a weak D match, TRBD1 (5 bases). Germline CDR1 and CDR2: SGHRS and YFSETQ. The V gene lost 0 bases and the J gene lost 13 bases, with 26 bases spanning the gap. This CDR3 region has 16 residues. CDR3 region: CASSLGSADTYEQYYF. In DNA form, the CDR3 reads TGCGCCAGCAGCTTGGGGTCGGCGGACACCTACGAGCAGTATTACTTC. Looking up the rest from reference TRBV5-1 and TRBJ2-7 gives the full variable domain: KAGVTQTPRYLIKTRGQQVTLSCSPISGHRSVSWYQQTPGQGLQFLFEYFSETQRNKGNFPGRFSGRQFSNSRSEMNVSTLELGDSALYLCASSLGSADTYEQYYFGPGTRLTVT.

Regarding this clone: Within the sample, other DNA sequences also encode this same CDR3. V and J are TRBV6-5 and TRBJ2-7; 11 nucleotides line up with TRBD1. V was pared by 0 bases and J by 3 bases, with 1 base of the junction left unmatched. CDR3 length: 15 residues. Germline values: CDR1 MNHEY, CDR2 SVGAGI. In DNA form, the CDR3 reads TGTGCCAGCAGTTACTCGGGGACAGGGGGCTACGAGCAGTACTTC. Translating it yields CASSYSGTGGYEQYF.

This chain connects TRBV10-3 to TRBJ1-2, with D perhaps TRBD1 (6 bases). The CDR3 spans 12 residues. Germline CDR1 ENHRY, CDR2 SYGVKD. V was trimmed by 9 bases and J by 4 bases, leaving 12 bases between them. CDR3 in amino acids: CAMTDSLYGYTF. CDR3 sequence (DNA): TGTGCCATGACGGACAGTCTCTATGGCTACACCTTC.

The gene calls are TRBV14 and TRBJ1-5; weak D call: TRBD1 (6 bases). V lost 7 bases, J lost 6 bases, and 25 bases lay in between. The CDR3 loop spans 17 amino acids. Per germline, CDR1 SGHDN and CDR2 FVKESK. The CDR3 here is CASTPHARYRVSQPQHF. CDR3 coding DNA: TGTGCCAGCACCCCCCATGCCCGGTACAGGGTAAGTCAGCCCCAGCATTTT.

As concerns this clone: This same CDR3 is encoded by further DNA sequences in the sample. The chain's CDR3 is CASRGTGRYEQYF. The CDR3 coding sequence is TGCGCCAGCAGAGGTACAGGGCGGTACGAGCAGTACTTC. This chain uses TRBV5-1 with TRBJ2-7, with TRBD1 as a possible D gene (6 bases). The CDR3 sequence is 13 residues long. CDR1 and CDR2 (germline): SGHRS, YFSETQ. Trimming stripped 5 bases from V and 4 bases from J, with 13 bases between.

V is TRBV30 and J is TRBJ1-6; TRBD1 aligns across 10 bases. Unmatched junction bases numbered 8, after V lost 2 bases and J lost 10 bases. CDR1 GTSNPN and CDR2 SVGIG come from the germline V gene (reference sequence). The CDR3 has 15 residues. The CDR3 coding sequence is TGTGCCTGGAGTTTGGGACAGGGGTATCGCTCACCCCTCCACTTT. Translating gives CAWSLGQGYRSPLHF.

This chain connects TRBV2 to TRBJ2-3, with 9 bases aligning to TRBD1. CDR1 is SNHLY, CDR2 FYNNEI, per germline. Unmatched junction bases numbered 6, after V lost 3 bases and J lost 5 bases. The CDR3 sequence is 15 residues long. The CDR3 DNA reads TGTGCCAGCAGTGAGACAGGGGGAAGGATAGATACGCAGTATTTT. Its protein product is CASSETGGRIDTQYF.

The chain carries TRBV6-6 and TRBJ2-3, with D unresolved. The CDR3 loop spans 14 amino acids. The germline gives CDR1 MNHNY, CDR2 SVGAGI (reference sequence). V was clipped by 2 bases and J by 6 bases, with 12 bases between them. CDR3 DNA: TGTGCCAGCAGTTACCGCCCCAGTCCGGATACGCAGTATTTT. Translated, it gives CASSYRPSPDTQYF.

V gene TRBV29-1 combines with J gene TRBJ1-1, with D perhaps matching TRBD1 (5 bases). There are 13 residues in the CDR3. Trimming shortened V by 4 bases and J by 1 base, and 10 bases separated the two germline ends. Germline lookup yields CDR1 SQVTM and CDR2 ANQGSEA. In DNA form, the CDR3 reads TGCAGCGTTGTGGGGCAGGGGAACACTGAAGCTTTCTTT. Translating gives CSVVGQGNTEAFF. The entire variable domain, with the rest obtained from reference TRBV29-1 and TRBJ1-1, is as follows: SAVISQKPSRDICQRGTSLTIQCQVDSQVTMMFWYRQQPGQSLTLIATANQGSEATYESGFVIDKFPISRPNLTFSTLTVSNMSPEDSSIYLCSVVGQGNTEAFFGQGTRLTVV.

The DNA of the CDR3 is TGTGCCAGCTCCTGGACTAGCGGGACCGGCTACGAGCAGTACTTC. This translates into CASSWTSGTGYEQYF. The chain links TRBV11-2 to TRBJ2-7; TRBD2 agrees at 12 bases. The CDR3 totals 15 residues. CDR1 is SGHAT, CDR2 FQNNGV, per germline. V lost 8 bases, J lost 3 bases, and 8 bases stayed unmatched.

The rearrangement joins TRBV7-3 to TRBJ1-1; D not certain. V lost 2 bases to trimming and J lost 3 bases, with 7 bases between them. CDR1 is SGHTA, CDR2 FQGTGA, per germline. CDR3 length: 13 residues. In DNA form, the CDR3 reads TGTGCCAGCAGCTTACGGGGTGACACTGAAGCTTTCTTT. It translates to CASSLRGDTEAFF.

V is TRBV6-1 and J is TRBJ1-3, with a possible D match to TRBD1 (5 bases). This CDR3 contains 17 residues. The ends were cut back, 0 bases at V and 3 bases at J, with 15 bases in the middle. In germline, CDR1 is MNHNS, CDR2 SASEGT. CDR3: CASSEAFGGVVGNTIYF. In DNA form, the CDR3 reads TGTGCCAGCAGTGAAGCCTTTGGGGGGGTGGTTGGAAACACCATATATTTT.

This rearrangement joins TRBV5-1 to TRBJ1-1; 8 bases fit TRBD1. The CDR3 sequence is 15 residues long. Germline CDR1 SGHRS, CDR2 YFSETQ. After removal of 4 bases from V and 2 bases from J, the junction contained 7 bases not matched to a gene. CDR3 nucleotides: TGCGCCAGCAGCAAGTGGACAGGGAGAAACACTGAAGCTTTCTTT. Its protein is CASSKWTGRNTEAFF.

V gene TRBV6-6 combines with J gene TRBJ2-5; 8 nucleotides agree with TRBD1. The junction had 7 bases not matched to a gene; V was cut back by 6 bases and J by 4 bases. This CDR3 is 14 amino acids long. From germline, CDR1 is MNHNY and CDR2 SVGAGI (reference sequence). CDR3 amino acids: CASSPRGRRETQYF. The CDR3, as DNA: TGTGCCAGCAGCCCCAGGGGGCGGCGAGAGACCCAGTACTTC.

As DNA, the CDR3 is TGTGCCAGCAGCCCTAGTACAGGGGGCTATGGCTACACCTTC. This codes for CASSPSTGGYGYTF. The chain employs TRBV6-4 and TRBJ1-2; TRBD1 matches 8 bases. V lost 6 bases and J lost 4; bases outside the gene matches: 7. In germline, CDR1 is MRHNA, CDR2 SNTAGT. The CDR3 is 14 amino acids.

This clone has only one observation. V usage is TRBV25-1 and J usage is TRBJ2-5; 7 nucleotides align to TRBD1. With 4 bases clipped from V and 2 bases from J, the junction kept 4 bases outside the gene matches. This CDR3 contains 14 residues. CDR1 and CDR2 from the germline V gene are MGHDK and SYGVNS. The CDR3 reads CASSARTGQETQYF. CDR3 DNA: TGTGCCAGCAGTGCCAGGACAGGTCAAGAGACCCAGTACTTC. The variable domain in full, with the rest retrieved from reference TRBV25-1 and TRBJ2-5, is EADIYQTPRYLVIGTGKKITLECSQTMGHDKMYWYQQDPGMELHLIHYSYGVNSTEKGDLSSESTVSRIRTEHFPLTLESARPSHTSQYLCASSARTGQETQYFGPGTRLLVL.

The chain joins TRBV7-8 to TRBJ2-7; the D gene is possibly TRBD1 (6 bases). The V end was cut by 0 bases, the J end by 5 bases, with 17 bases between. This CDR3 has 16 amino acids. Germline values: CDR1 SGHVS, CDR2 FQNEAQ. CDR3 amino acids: CASSLAIRGLGNEQYF. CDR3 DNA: TGTGCCAGCAGCTTAGCAATCAGGGGATTAGGAAACGAGCAGTACTTC.

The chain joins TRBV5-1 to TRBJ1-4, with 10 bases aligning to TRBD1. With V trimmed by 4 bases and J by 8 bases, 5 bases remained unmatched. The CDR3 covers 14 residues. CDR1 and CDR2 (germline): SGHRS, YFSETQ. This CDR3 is CASSLDRGKEKLFF. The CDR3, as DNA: TGCGCCAGCAGCCTGGACAGGGGGAAGGAAAAACTGTTTTTT.

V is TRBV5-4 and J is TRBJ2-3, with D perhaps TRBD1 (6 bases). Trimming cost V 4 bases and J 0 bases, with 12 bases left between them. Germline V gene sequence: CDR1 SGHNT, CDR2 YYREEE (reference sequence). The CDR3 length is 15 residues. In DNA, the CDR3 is TGTGCCAGCAGCCCAGGACAGATTAGCACAGATACGCAGTATTTT. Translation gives CASSPGQISTDTQYF.

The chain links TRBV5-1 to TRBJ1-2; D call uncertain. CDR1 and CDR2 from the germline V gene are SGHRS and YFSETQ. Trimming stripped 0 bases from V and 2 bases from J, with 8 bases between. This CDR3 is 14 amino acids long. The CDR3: CASSLVGTNYGYTF. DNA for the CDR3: TGCGCCAGCAGCTTGGTTGGCACGAACTATGGCTACACCTTC.

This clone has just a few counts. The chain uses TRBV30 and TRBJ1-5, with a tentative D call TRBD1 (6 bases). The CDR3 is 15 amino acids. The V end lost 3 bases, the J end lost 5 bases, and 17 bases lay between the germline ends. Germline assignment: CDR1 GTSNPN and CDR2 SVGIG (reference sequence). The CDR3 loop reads CAWRPGTLGDQPQHF. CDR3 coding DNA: TGTGCCTGGAGGCCCGGGACACTAGGCGATCAGCCCCAGCATTTT.

CDR3: CASSPTKNIQYF. The CDR3 DNA reads TGTGCCAGCTCACCTACCAAAAACATTCAGTACTTC. The rearrangement links TRBV18 to TRBJ2-4, with unresolved D. V was trimmed by 3 bases and J by 2 bases, leaving 2 bases between them. The length of the CDR3 is 12 residues. CDR1 KGHSH and CDR2 LQKENI come from the germline V gene.

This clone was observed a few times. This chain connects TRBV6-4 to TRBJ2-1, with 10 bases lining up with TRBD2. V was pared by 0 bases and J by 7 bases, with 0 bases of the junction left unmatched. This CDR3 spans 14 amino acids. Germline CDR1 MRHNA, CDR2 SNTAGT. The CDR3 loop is CASSDSLAGNEQFF. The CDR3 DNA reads TGTGCCAGCAGTGACTCACTAGCGGGAAATGAGCAGTTCTTC.

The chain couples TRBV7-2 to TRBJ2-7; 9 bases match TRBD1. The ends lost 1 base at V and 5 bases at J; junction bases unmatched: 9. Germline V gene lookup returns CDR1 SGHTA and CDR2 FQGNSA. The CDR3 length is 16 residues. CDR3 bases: TGTGCCAGCAGCTTAGATATGGGACAGGGAGGCGACGAGCAGTACTTC. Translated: CASSLDMGQGGDEQYF.

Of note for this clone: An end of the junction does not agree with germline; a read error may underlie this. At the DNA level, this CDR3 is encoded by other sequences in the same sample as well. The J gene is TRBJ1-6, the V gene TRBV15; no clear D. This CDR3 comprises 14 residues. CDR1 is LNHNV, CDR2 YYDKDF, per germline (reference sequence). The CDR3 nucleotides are TGTGCCACCAGCAGAGATCGGGATAATTCCCCCCTCCACTTT. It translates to CATSRDRDNSPLHF.

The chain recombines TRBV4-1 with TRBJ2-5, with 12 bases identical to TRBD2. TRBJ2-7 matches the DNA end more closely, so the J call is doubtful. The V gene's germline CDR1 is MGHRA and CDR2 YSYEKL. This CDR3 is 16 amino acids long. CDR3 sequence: CASSQDPSGGDYEQYF. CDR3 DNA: TGCGCCAGCAGCCAAGATCCTAGCGGGGGGGACTACGAGCAGTACTTC.

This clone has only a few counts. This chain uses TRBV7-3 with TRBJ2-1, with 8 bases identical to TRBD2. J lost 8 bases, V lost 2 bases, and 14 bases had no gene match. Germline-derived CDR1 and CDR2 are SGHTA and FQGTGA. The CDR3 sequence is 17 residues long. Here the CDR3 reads CASSLHSGTSRVYEQFF. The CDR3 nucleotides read TGTGCCAGCAGCTTACATAGCGGGACGAGCCGCGTCTATGAGCAGTTCTTC.

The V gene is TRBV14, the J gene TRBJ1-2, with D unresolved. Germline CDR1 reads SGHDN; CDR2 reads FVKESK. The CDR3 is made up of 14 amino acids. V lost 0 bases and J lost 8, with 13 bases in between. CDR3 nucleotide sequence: TGTGCCAGCAGCCAAGATCTGCGGGAGAGAGGCTACACCTTC. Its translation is CASSQDLRERGYTF.

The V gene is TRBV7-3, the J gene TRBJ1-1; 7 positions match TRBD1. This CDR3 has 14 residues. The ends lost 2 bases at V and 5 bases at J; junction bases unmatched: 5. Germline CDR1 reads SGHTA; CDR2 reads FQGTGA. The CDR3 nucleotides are TGTGCCAGCAGCTTAGGGGCGACAGGGACTGAAGCTTTCTTT. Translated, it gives CASSLGATGTEAFF.